This T cell receptor beta chain derives from a study of shared clonotypes between healthy human individuals. Germline CDR1 reads MNHNS; CDR2 reads SASEGT. The CDR3 runs to 13 residues. V lost 2 bases, J lost 10 bases, and 9 bases lay in between. A single count supports this clone. Sequencing used immunoSEQ multiplex PCR; TCRdb keeps in-frame clones, though not all of them. There are millions of clones in the sample; just over 90% occur only once, and under 0.45% lies in the top ten. The specimen was naive CD4+ T cells from PBMCs. Subset meaning: CD45RA+ positively selected. The rearrangement uses TRBV6-1 and TRBJ1-6, with D perhaps matching TRBD1 (6 bases). This clonotype originated in a man between 18 and 29 years old in good health. Some clones in this sample may be carry-over from other donors' samples. The CDR3 spells CASSEQGRSPLHF. Written as DNA, the CDR3 is TGTGCCAGCAGTGAACAGGGGAGGTCACCCCTCCACTTT.